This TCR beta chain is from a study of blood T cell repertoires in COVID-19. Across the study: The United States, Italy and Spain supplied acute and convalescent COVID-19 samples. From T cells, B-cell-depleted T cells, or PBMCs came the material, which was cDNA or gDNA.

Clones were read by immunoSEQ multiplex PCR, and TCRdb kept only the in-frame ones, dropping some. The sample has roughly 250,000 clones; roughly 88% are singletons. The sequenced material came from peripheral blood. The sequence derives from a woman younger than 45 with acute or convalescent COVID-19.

CDR3 nucleotides: TGTGCAAGTCGCTTTACGACCCCCTTCAGCGGGAGCGGCACCGGGGAGCTGTTTTTT. This encodes CASRFTTPFSGSGTGELFF. The chain has TRBV12-2 and TRBJ2-2; no check of the table's D call, TRBD2, against the DNA was made. TRBV12-2 is annotated as a pseudogene. CDR3 length: 19 residues.